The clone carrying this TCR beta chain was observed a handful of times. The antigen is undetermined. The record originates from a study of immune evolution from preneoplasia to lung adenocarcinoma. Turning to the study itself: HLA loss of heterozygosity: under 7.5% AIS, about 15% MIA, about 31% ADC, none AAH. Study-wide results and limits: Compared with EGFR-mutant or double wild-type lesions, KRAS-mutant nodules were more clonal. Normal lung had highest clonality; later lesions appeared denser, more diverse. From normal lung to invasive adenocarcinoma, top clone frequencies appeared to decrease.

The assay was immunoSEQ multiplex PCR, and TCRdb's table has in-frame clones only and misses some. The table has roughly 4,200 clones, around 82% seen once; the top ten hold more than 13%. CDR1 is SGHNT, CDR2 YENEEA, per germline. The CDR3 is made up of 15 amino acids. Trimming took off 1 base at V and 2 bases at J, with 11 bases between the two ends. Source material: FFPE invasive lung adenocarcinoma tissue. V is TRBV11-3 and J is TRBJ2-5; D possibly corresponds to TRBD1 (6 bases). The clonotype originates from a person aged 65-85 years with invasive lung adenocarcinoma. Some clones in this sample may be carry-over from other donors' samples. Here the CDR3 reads CASSLGRTAQETQYF. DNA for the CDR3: TGTGCCAGCAGCTTAGGAAGGACAGCTCAAGAGACCCAGTACTTC.